The 8 T cell receptor beta chains below were found in one sample sequenced in a study of read filtering for tumor transcriptome and immune sequencing (dated by TCRdb to about 2020). Data came from an Illumina HiSeq 4000. TCR libraries were built from 400 to 450 ng RNA with the Immunoverse kit, using molecular barcoded adaptors covering alpha/delta and beta/gamma chains. TCRdb applied fastp at Q25 and MiXCR to the public reads, then kept only in-frame beta chains. Merged by CDR3 protein, the rows form single entries marked with the most common genes and DNA. The sample table shows more than 100,000 distinct CDR3 sequences, and approximately 13% are seen once. The ten biggest clones cover 8.4% of the sample. Input material: a population of CD138-negative cells sorted from bone marrow. According to the study, the label for this sample's cell subset or site signals: bone marrow mononuclear cells depleted of CD138+ plasma/myeloma cells by negative magnetic selection. The receptor source for this set is a donor aged 40 or older with multiple myeloma.

This clonotype came up many times. The rearrangement joins TRBV7-9 to TRBJ2-3; D remains ambiguous. V was clipped by 5 bases and J by 1 base, with 16 bases between them. The germline CDR1 and CDR2 sequences are SEHNR and FQNEAQ (reference sequence). The CDR3 spans 16 residues. Here the CDR3 DNA reads TGTGCCAGCAGCCTGATTGGCGGCCTCCGCACAGATACGCAGTATTTT. Its translation: CASSLIGGLRTDTQYF.

This clonotype was counted ten times or more. The chain combines TRBV2 with TRBJ2-7, with 8 nucleotides matching TRBD2. The CDR3 runs 13 residues. The germline V gene encodes CDR1 SNHLY and CDR2 FYNNEI. The trim removed 7 bases at V and 2 bases at J, leaving 4 bases unmatched. The CDR3 DNA is TGTGCCAGCAAACGGGAGGGCCCCTACGAGCAGTACTTC. It encodes CASKREGPYEQYF.

The sample holds many counts of this clonotype. This chain joins TRBV27 and TRBJ1-1, with D perhaps matching TRBD1 (6 bases). V was cut by 4 bases and J by 1 base, with 13 bases left in between. Germline V CDR1 and CDR2: MNHEY, SMNVEV (reference sequence). The CDR3 covers 15 residues. The CDR3 sequence is CASSSMTGANTEAFF. Written as DNA, the CDR3 is TGTGCCAGCAGTTCGATGACAGGAGCGAACACTGAAGCTTTCTTT.

In this sample, this clonotype turned up many times. The CDR3: CASSPGRDRVMGTEAFF. The CDR3 DNA sequence: TGTGCCAGCAGCCCTGGACGGGACAGGGTGATGGGCACTGAAGCTTTCTTT. The chain couples TRBV7-9 to TRBJ1-1, with 9 positions matching TRBD1. CDR1 and CDR2 (germline): SEHNR, FQNEAQ (reference sequence). Trimming took 5 bases from V and 4 from J; bases not matched to a gene: 14. CDR3 length: 17 amino acids. Full variable domain (outside the CDR3, taken from reference TRBV7-9 and TRBJ1-1): DTGVSQNPRHKITKRGQNVTFRCDPISEHNRLYWYRQTLGQGPEFLTYFQNEAQLEKSRLLSDRFSAERPKGSFSTLEIQRTEQGDSAMYLCASSPGRDRVMGTEAFFGQGTRLTVV.

The genes are TRBV5-8 and TRBJ2-1; maybe TRBD2 (6 bases). The CDR3 has 15 residues. V lost 4 bases to trimming and J lost 0 bases, with 11 bases between them. CDR1 SGHTS and CDR2 YDEGEE come from the germline V gene. DNA of the CDR3: TGTGCCAGCAGCACGGGGGAGAGCTCCTACAATGAGCAGTTCTTC. This encodes CASSTGESSYNEQFF.

This clonotype has ten or more counts. Here the CDR3 reads CSVESGIANTGELFF. The CDR3 nucleotides are TGCAGCGTTGAATCGGGGATTGCCAACACCGGGGAGCTGTTTTTT. The chain couples TRBV29-1 to TRBJ2-2; D possibly corresponds to TRBD2 (5 bases). This CDR3 region has 15 residues. V lost 2 bases, J lost 2 bases, and 12 bases lay in between. Germline assignment: CDR1 SQVTM and CDR2 ANQGSEA.

At least ten counts were recorded for this clonotype. The rearrangement uses TRBV29-1 and TRBJ2-1; TRBD2 agrees at 9 bases. J was trimmed by 4 bases and V by 8 bases; bases with no gene match: 18. Germline CDR1 is SQVTM and CDR2 is ANQGSEA. The CDR3 totals 17 residues. The DNA of the CDR3 is TGCAGCATGGTTAGCGGGAGCACCGTAAGAGGATACAATGAGCAGTTCTTC. This gives the protein CSMVSGSTVRGYNEQFF.

Ten or more counts support this clonotype. The V gene is TRBV6-2 or TRBV6-3, the J gene TRBJ2-2, with 8 bases lining up with TRBD2. Trimming removed 2 bases from V and 4 bases from J; junction bases left unmatched: 3. The CDR3 runs to 15 residues. Germline loops: CDR1 MNHEY, CDR2 SVGEGT. CDR3 loop: CASSYQTSGTGELFF. The CDR3 DNA is TGTGCCAGCAGTTACCAAACTAGCGGCACCGGGGAGCTGTTTTTT.